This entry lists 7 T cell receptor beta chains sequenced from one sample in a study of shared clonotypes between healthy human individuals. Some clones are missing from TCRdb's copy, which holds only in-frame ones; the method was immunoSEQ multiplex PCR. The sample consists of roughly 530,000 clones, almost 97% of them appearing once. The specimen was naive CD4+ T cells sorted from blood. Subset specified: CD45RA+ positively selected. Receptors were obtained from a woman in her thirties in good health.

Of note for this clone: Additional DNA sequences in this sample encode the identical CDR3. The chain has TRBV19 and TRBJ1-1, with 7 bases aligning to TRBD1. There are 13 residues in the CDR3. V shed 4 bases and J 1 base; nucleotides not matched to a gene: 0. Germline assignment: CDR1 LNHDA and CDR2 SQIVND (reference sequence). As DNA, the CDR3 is TGTGCCAGTAGTACAGGGGGGAACACTGAAGCTTTCTTT. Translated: CASSTGGNTEAFF.

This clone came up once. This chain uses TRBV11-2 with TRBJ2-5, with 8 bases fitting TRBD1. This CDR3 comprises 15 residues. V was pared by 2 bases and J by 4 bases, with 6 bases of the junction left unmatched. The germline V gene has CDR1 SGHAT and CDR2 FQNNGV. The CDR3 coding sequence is TGTGCCAGCAGCTTAAGGACAGGGCTGGGAGAGACCCAGTACTTC. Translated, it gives CASSLRTGLGETQYF.

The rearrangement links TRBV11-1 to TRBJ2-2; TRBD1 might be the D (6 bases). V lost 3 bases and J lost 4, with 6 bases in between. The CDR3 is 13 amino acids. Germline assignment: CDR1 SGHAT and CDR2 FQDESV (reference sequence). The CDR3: CASSFRGTGELFF. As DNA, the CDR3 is TGTGCCAGCAGCTTCAGGGGCACCGGGGAGCTGTTTTTT.

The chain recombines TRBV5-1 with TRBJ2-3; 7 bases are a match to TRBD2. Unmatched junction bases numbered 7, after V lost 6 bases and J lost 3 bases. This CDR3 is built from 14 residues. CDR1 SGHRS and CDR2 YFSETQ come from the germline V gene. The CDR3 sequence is CASKWRELTDTQYF. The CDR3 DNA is TGCGCCAGCAAGTGGCGGGAGTTAACAGATACGCAGTATTTT.

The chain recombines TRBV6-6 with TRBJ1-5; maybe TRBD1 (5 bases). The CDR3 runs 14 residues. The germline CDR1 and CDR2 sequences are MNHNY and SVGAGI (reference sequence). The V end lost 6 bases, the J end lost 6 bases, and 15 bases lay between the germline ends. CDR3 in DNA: TGTGCCAGCAGCCCCGGGACCGCGGGTCAGCCCCAGCATTTT. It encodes CASSPGTAGQPQHF.

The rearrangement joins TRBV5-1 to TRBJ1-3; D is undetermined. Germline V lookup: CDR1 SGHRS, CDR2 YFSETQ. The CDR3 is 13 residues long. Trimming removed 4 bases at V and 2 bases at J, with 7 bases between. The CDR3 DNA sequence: TGCGCCAGCAGCAAAGGGACTGGAAACACCATATATTTT. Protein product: CASSKGTGNTIYF.

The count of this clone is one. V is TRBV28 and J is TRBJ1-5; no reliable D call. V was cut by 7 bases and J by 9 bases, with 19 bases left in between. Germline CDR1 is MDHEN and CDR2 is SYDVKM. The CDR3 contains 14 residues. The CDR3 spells CASNFETTRRPQHF. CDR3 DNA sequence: TGTGCCAGCAATTTCGAAACGACCCGGCGGCCCCAGCATTTT.